Below are 9 T cell receptor beta chains sequenced from a single sample in a study of blood T cells in healthy people across ages. Sample-barcoded 5' priming and a J-beta primer mix drove a second PCR of 7 to 11 cycles. TCRdb analysed the 5' RACE reads with MiXCR anew, one entry per CDR3 protein. The repertoire includes around 1,000,000 distinct CDR3 sequences, around 27% of them detected once, and around 0.75% sits in the top ten. These data were likewise used in another study, on T cells of mothers and their children.

Sequenced: blood. These receptors all come from a girl aged 2 to 9 in good health.

Points on this clonotype: The CDR3 does not end in the conserved phenylalanine or tryptophan, so this is likely a read error. The DNA is left out, because the CDR3 cannot be placed on it with certainty; the CDR3 is given as TCRdb lists it. V and J are TRBV21-1 and TRBJ2-5. TRBV21-1 is noted as a pseudogene. The CDR3 contains 13 residues when both ends are counted. CDR3 protein: CASSIVTQETQYV.

As to this clonotype: The junction and the germline gene differ at one end; a read error may be behind it. The chain has TRBV7-7 and TRBJ2-2; D is possibly TRBD1 or TRBD2 (5 bases each). This CDR3 contains 15 residues. From germline, CDR1 is SSHAT and CDR2 FNYEAQ (reference sequence). In DNA form, the CDR3 reads TGTGCTAGCAGCTTAACACAGGCGGGCACCGGGGAGCTGTTTTTT. Protein product: CASSLTQAGTGELFF.

The chain's CDR3 is CASTQGRQGPTYEQYF. CDR3 DNA sequence: TGTGCCAGCACCCAGGGTCGTCAGGGGCCCACCTACGAGCAGTACTTC. This rearrangement joins TRBV28 to TRBJ2-7, with D possibly TRBD1 on 6 matching bases. The germline gives CDR1 MDHEN, CDR2 SYDVKM. V lost 7 bases to trimming and J lost 2 bases, with 21 bases between them. The CDR3 is 16 amino acids.

This clonotype came up many times. This chain links TRBV4-1 with TRBJ2-5; a weak D match, TRBD1 (5 bases). This CDR3 comprises 13 residues. The V and J ends lost 1 base and 5 bases respectively, with 8 bases between them. The V gene's germline CDR1 is MGHRA and CDR2 YSYEKL. CDR3 sequence (DNA): TGCGCCAGCAGCCAAGCCCCAGGGGAGACCCAGTACTTC. This sequence encodes CASSQAPGETQYF.

The chain recombines TRBV7-3 with TRBJ2-7; D may be TRBD1 (5 bases). The germline V gene has CDR1 SGHTA and CDR2 FQGTGA. V was trimmed by 5 bases and J by 2 bases, leaving 22 bases between them. The CDR3 sequence is 17 residues long. CDR3 DNA: TGTGCCAGCAGCCCGGCCCTGGGGCTTACTATGACCTACGAGCAGTACTTC. Translation gives CASSPALGLTMTYEQYF.

The chain uses TRBV12-3 or TRBV12-4 and TRBJ2-1; D may match TRBD1 or TRBD2 (6 bases each). Gene TRBJ2-7 matches the end of the DNA better, so the J call may be wrong. The CDR3 covers 15 residues. CDR3 region: CASSFNGGPTYEQYF. The CDR3 DNA reads as TGTGCCAGCAGTTTTAACGGGGGCCCAACCTACGAGCAGTACTTC.

There are a few counts of this clonotype. V gene TRBV2 combines with J gene TRBJ1-1, with D possibly being TRBD1 (6 bases). Looked up from germline, CDR1 is SNHLY and CDR2 is FYNNEI. The V end was cut by 3 bases, the J end by 4 bases, with 12 bases between. CDR3 length equals 14 residues. The CDR3 loop reads CASSEGGLITEAFF. As DNA, the CDR3 is TGTGCCAGCAGTGAGGGGGGGCTCATCACTGAAGCTTTCTTT.

The CDR3 region is CASSFSGQSPTYEQYF. The CDR3 DNA sequence: TGTGCCAGCAGTTTTAGCGGACAAAGCCCTACCTACGAGCAGTACTTC. The V and J genes are TRBV12-3 or TRBV12-4 and TRBJ2-7; D is possibly TRBD2 (6 bases). Deletions cut 3 bases from V and 2 bases from J, with 17 bases between. The CDR3 runs 16 residues.

The chain couples TRBV20-1 to TRBJ1-2, with 7 bases identical to TRBD1. V was clipped by 6 bases and J by 6 bases; unmatched bases: 7. The CDR3 consists of 12 residues. CDR1 DFQATT and CDR2 SNEGSKA come from the germline V gene (reference sequence). The DNA for the CDR3 is TGCAGTGCCCGATCGACAGGGAATGGCTACACCTTC. Its protein product is CSARSTGNGYTF.